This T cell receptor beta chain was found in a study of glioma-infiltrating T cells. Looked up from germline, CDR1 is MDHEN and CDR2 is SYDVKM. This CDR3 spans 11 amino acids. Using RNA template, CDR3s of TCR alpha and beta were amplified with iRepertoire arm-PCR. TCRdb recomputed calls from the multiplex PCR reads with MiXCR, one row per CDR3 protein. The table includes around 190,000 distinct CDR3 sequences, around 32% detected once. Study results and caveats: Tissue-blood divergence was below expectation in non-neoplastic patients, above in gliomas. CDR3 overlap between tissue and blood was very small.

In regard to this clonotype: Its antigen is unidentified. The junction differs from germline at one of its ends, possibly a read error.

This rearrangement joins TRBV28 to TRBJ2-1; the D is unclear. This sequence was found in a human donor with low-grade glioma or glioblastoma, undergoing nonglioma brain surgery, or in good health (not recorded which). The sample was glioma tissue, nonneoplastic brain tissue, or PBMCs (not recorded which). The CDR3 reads CASLTGNEHFF. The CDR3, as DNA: TGTGCCAGCTTAACCGGTAATGAGCACTTCTTC.